This T cell receptor (beta chain) was profiled in a study of CD4 and CD8 cells across lung adenocarcinoma regions. Samples came from patients with localized non-small cell lung adenocarcinoma. This CDR3 spans 13 amino acids. Germline values: CDR1 MNHNS, CDR2 SASEGT. V shed 5 bases and J 4 bases; nucleotides not matched to a gene: 4. TCRdb redid the calling of the PCR reads with MiXCR, one entry per CDR3 protein. The repertoire consists of some 20,000 distinct CDR3 sequences, with roughly 50% occurring once and the leading ten covering approximately 19%. The sequence came from a male donor with lung adenocarcinoma. The CD4 and CD8 labels of this study may be unreliable. This chain uses TRBV6-1 with TRBJ2-5; the match to TRBD1 covers 7 bases. The sample consisted of CD4+ T cells from the margin of a lung tumor. The CDR3 protein is CASSTGVGETQYF. The CDR3 DNA reads TGTGCCAGCAGTACAGGGGTTGGAGAGACCCAGTACTTC.